One and the same sample provided the 32 T cell receptor beta chains below, sequenced in a study of OX40 agonist ivuxolimab in advanced cancers. Sequencing was performed with immunoSEQ multiplex PCR; in TCRdb, only in-frame clones are kept and a portion is missing. The sample carries 30,000 to 40,000 clones, over 75% recorded once. The sample here was CD4+ or CD8+ T cells sorted from blood, taken in a trial of the OX40 agonist ivuxolimab. Receptors were obtained from an adult with an advanced solid tumor such as melanoma, head and neck, liver or kidney cancer.

This clone was recorded a few times. V and J are TRBV29-1 and TRBJ1-5; 9 nucleotides agree with TRBD1. With V trimmed by 5 bases and J by 2 bases, 4 bases remained unmatched. Germline lookup yields CDR1 SQVTM and CDR2 ANQGSEA. This CDR3 has 14 residues. In DNA, the CDR3 is TGCAGCGTTAAAACAGGGGGCGGCAATCAGCCCCAGCATTTT. Translation gives CSVKTGGGNQPQHF.

The rearrangement joins TRBV9 to TRBJ1-1; a weak D match, TRBD1 (6 bases). This CDR3 spans 14 amino acids. V was cut by 3 bases and J by 5 bases, with 14 bases left in between. The V gene's germline CDR1 is SGDLS and CDR2 YYNGEE. As DNA, the CDR3 is TGTGCCAGCAGCGCCTACAGGGCGGGGACTGAAGCTTTCTTT. Translation gives CASSAYRAGTEAFF.

The genes are TRBV7-8 and TRBJ1-2; D is possibly TRBD1 (6 bases). V dropped 1 base and J dropped 8 bases, with 11 bases sitting between them. This CDR3 comprises 13 residues. The germline V gene has CDR1 SGHVS and CDR2 FQNEAQ. DNA for the CDR3: TGTGCCAGCAGCTTAGGGGGGGCGCGAGGCTACACCTTC. Encoded protein: CASSLGGARGYTF.

The V and J genes are TRBV7-2 and TRBJ1-2; 7 nucleotides line up with TRBD1. Germline CDR1 reads SGHTA; CDR2 reads FQGNSA. Trimming cost V 5 bases and J 6 bases; bases outside gene matches: 15. This CDR3 comprises 16 residues. The CDR3 DNA reads as TGTGCCAGCAGCCCGGAGAGGGACAGCTGGCCCCATGGCTACACCTTC. It specifies CASSPERDSWPHGYTF.

The V gene is TRBV28, the J gene TRBJ1-5, with D possibly being TRBD1 (6 bases). Germline assignment: CDR1 MDHEN and CDR2 SYDVKM. The CDR3 runs 13 residues. V was pared by 2 bases and J by 7 bases, with 9 bases between. CDR3 sequence reads: CASSLTGKQPQHF. The CDR3 nucleotides read TGTGCCAGCAGTTTAACAGGGAAACAGCCCCAGCATTTT.

The chain is built from TRBV10-3 and TRBJ1-6; 8 bases fit TRBD1. Trimming at V came to 7 bases and at J to 9 bases, leaving 8 bases not matched to a gene. Germline V CDR1 and CDR2: ENHRY, SYGVKD. The CDR3 contains 14 residues. CDR3 bases: TGTGCCATCACTGCCGGGACAGGAAGTTCACCCCTCCACTTT. It translates to CAITAGTGSSPLHF.

There are a few counts of this clone. The gene calls are TRBV19 and TRBJ2-4; 8 bases fit TRBD1. The CDR3 extends over 14 amino acids. Germline V lookup: CDR1 LNHDA, CDR2 SQIVND (reference sequence). V dropped 4 bases and J dropped 5; count of bases not matched to a gene: 4. The CDR3 DNA reads TGTGCCAGTAGTAAGGACAGGGTACAAAACATTCAGTACTTC. This sequence encodes CASSKDRVQNIQYF.

The chain recombines TRBV27 with TRBJ1-2; tentative D call: TRBD1 (6 bases). The ends were cut back, 4 bases at V and 7 bases at J, with 16 bases in the middle. This CDR3 has 14 residues. From germline, CDR1 is MNHEY and CDR2 SMNVEV (reference sequence). CDR3: CASSYQGGARGYTF. Written as DNA, the CDR3 is TGTGCCAGCAGTTACCAAGGGGGGGCGCGTGGCTACACCTTC.

The genes are TRBV12-5 and TRBJ2-5; tentatively, D is TRBD1 (6 bases). Germline V gene data show CDR1 as LGHNT and CDR2 as FRNRAP. Between the trimmed V and J ends, which lost 1 base and 3 bases, there was a span of 9 bases. The CDR3 is made up of 14 amino acids. The CDR3, as DNA: TGTGCTAGTGGTTTGGGGGGGCCGAAAGAGACCCAGTACTTC. This translates into CASGLGGPKETQYF.

V usage is TRBV6-1 and J usage is TRBJ2-1; possibly TRBD2 for D (6 bases). Germline assignment: CDR1 MNHNS and CDR2 SASEGT. V lost 6 bases to trimming and J lost 4 bases, with 13 bases between them. This CDR3 comprises 14 residues. Here the CDR3 DNA reads TGTGCCAGCAGAAGCGGGTGGCTGTACAATGAGCAGTTCTTC. It encodes CASRSGWLYNEQFF.

The rearrangement links TRBV4-1 to TRBJ1-2, with 9 bases lining up with TRBD1. The CDR3 contains 15 residues. After removal of 0 bases from V and 7 bases from J, the junction contained 6 bases not matched to a gene. Germline V gene lookup returns CDR1 MGHRA and CDR2 YSYEKL. Here the CDR3 reads CASSQDLGQGGGYTF. For the CDR3, the DNA is TGCGCCAGCAGCCAAGATCTGGGACAGGGAGGTGGCTACACCTTC.

The CDR3 DNA reads TGCGCCAGCAGCTTCAGGGGTCGGGACAGGGACACCGGGGAGCTGTTTTTT. Residues: CASSFRGRDRDTGELFF. The V call is TRBV5-1, the J call TRBJ2-2; 9 nucleotides align to TRBD1. The CDR3 loop spans 17 amino acids. The germline V gene has CDR1 SGHRS and CDR2 YFSETQ. V was clipped by 2 bases and J by 3 bases; unmatched bases: 8. Based on the CDR3 plus reference TRBV5-1 and TRBJ2-2, the full variable domain is KAGVTQTPRYLIKTRGQQVTLSCSPISGHRSVSWYQQTPGQGLQFLFEYFSETQRNKGNFPGRFSGRQFSNSRSEMNVSTLELGDSALYLCASSFRGRDRDTGELFFGEGSRLTVL.

In its sample, this clone was seen a few times. In the same sample, other DNA sequences code for this CDR3. This chain's CDR3 is CASMGGGGSYEQYV. As DNA, the CDR3 is TGTGCCAGCATGGGCGGGGGGGGGTCCTACGAGCAGTACGTC. This chain joins TRBV6-4 and TRBJ2-7, with 9 bases identical to TRBD2. Germline V gives CDR1 MRHNA, CDR2 SNTAGT. The CDR3 sequence is 14 residues long. V shed 7 bases, J shed 1 base, and the junction held 5 bases outside the gene matches.

The chain's CDR3 is CASSLRARKEETQYF. CDR3 DNA sequence: TGTGCCAGCAGCTTACGGGCGAGGAAGGAAGAGACCCAGTACTTC. The chain links TRBV11-3 to TRBJ2-5; the D is unclear. Germline V gene sequence: CDR1 SGHNT, CDR2 YENEEA. The CDR3 contains 15 residues. Trimming removed 2 bases from V and 3 bases from J, with 13 bases in between.

This chain connects TRBV5-1 to TRBJ1-2; D gene ambiguous. Trimming took off 4 bases at V and 4 bases at J, with 17 bases between the two ends. The germline CDR1 and CDR2 sequences are SGHRS and YFSETQ. The CDR3 spans 15 residues. CDR3 loop: CASSPQEGEGYGYTF. The CDR3 nucleotides read TGCGCCAGCAGCCCCCAGGAGGGAGAGGGCTATGGCTACACCTTC.

This clone was counted at least ten times. The J gene is TRBJ1-1, the V gene TRBV10-1; D not certain. CDR1 is WNHNN and CDR2 is SYGVQD in the germline V gene (reference sequence). The CDR3 sequence is 14 residues long. With 2 bases removed from V and 3 bases from J, the gap between germline ends came to 10 bases. CDR3 protein: CASSEGPADTEAFF. The CDR3 bases are TGCGCCAGCAGTGAGGGTCCGGCCGACACTGAAGCTTTCTTT.

The chain employs TRBV5-5 and TRBJ2-7, with unresolved D. CDR1 and CDR2 (germline): SGHKS, YYEKEE (reference sequence). V was clipped by 0 bases and J by 1 base, with 11 bases between them. This CDR3 region has 15 residues. CDR3 nucleotides: TGTGCCAGCAGCTTGGCCGCGTACCAATCCTACGAGCAGTACTTC. The encoded protein is CASSLAAYQSYEQYF.

This clone was found a few times. The rearrangement links TRBV5-4 to TRBJ1-3, with TRBD1 matching 9 bases. The trim removed 4 bases at V and 3 bases at J, leaving 2 bases unmatched. CDR1 is SGHNT and CDR2 is YYREEE in the germline V gene (reference sequence). CDR3 length: 14 amino acids. The CDR3 spells CASSRTGVGNTIYF. CDR3 bases: TGTGCCAGCAGCCGGACAGGGGTTGGAAACACCATATATTTT.

As to this clone: One end of the junction fails to match germline, which may point to a read error. The V call is TRBV7-2, the J call TRBJ1-2; D remains ambiguous. CDR3 length: 12 amino acids. Germline CDR1 and CDR2: SGHTA and FQGNSA. For the CDR3, the DNA is TGTGCCAGCAGCTTAGGCAACTATGACTACACCTTC. Translated: CASSLGNYDYTF.

This clone was recorded a few times. Compared with germline, one end of the junction differs, possibly owing to a read error. The rearrangement links TRBV2 to TRBJ2-7, with TRBD2 matching 8 bases. CDR1 is SNHLY and CDR2 is FYNNEI in the germline V gene. The CDR3 runs to 8 residues. In DNA form, the CDR3 reads TGCGCTAGCGGGGAGCAGTACTTC. It yields the protein CASGEQYF.

The chain carries TRBV5-4 and TRBJ2-5; weak D call: TRBD2 (6 bases). Trimming cost V 9 bases and J 5 bases, with 20 bases left between them. This CDR3 contains 14 residues. CDR1 SGHNT and CDR2 YYREEE come from the germline V gene (reference sequence). As DNA, the CDR3 is TGTGCCATTTCGAGACTAGAGGTGAGGGAGACCCAGTACTTC. This translates into CAISRLEVRETQYF.

V usage is TRBV5-1 and J usage is TRBJ2-3; 9 bases agree with TRBD1. This CDR3 spans 16 amino acids. Losses at the gene ends were 8 bases for V and 4 bases for J; bases not matched to a gene: 14. Germline lookup yields CDR1 SGHRS and CDR2 YFSETQ. The CDR3 region has the DNA TGCGCCAGTTCCCTAAGCGGGACAGGGAGGGCAGATACGCAGTATTTT. It yields the protein CASSLSGTGRADTQYF.

The count of this clone is one. The rearrangement links TRBV27 to TRBJ2-1; D may be TRBD2 (5 bases). From germline, CDR1 is MNHEY and CDR2 SMNVEV (reference sequence). This CDR3 has 14 amino acids. The CDR3 loop is CILNPGCAYNEQFF. The CDR3 DNA is TGTATTCTAAACCCGGGATGTGCCTACAATGAGCAGTTCTTC.

The rearrangement uses TRBV4-1 and TRBJ2-7, with TRBD2 matching 9 bases. The CDR3 loop spans 15 amino acids. Germline loops: CDR1 MGHRA, CDR2 YSYEKL. V dropped 0 bases and J dropped 1; count of bases not matched to a gene: 1. As DNA, the CDR3 is TGCGCCAGCAGCCAAGATCTAGCGGGGTCCTACGAGCAGTACGTC. This codes for CASSQDLAGSYEQYV.

CDR3 DNA sequence: TGTGCCAGCATGGCAGGGCTCAATCAGCCCCAGCATTTT. Its translation: CASMAGLNQPQHF. V and J are TRBV6-5 and TRBJ1-5; the D gene is possibly TRBD1 (5 bases). V shed 7 bases and J shed 3 bases, with 10 bases lying between them. Looked up from germline, CDR1 is MNHEY and CDR2 is SVGAGI. This CDR3 spans 13 amino acids.

This chain links TRBV28 with TRBJ1-1; D is possibly TRBD1 (5 bases). The germline CDR1 and CDR2 sequences are MDHEN and SYDVKM. V was shortened by 2 bases and J by 3 bases, with 10 bases between the two germline ends. The CDR3 length is 14 residues. In nucleotides, the CDR3 is TGTGCCAGCAGTTTACCCGGGACCGACACTGAAGCTTTCTTT. It translates to CASSLPGTDTEAFF.

V and J are TRBV6-5 and TRBJ1-2, with 9 bases fitting TRBD1. From germline, CDR1 is MNHEY and CDR2 SVGAGI. Germline trimming cut 7 bases from V and 4 bases from J; bases unmatched to any gene: 10. This CDR3 has 15 amino acids. The CDR3 loop reads CASTHGGQGGYGYTF. The CDR3 DNA is TGTGCCAGCACCCATGGGGGACAGGGTGGCTATGGCTACACCTTC.

This clone was detected only once. The J gene is TRBJ2-3, the V gene TRBV7-9; D not certain. V was cut by 4 bases and J by 1 base, with 18 bases left in between. The CDR3 sequence is 17 residues long. Germline CDR1 and CDR2: SEHNR and FQNEAQ (reference sequence). The CDR3 region is CASSSRNPHGRTDTQYF. The CDR3 region has the DNA TGTGCCAGCAGCTCCCGAAACCCCCACGGCCGCACAGATACGCAGTATTTT.

The chain carries TRBV6-6 and TRBJ1-3; D remains ambiguous. The V gene lost 7 bases and the J gene lost 6 bases, with 16 bases spanning the gap. In germline, CDR1 is MNHNY, CDR2 SVGAGI (reference sequence). This CDR3 is 14 amino acids long. CDR3 sequence: CASTFEVRTNTIYF. CDR3 in DNA: TGTGCCAGCACCTTTGAAGTCAGAACAAACACCATATATTTT.

This rearrangement joins TRBV2 to TRBJ1-5; 9 bases are shared with TRBD1. This CDR3 has 15 amino acids. Germline CDR1 reads SNHLY; CDR2 reads FYNNEI. V shed 7 bases, J shed 6 bases, and the junction held 10 bases outside the gene matches. CDR3 sequence reads: CASTAGTGRTQPQHF. The CDR3 nucleotides are TGTGCCAGCACCGCCGGGACAGGGCGGACTCAGCCCCAGCATTTT.

The J gene is TRBJ2-6, the V gene TRBV5-1; no definite D call. CDR3 size: 16 residues. V was pared by 0 bases and J by 0 bases, with 7 bases between. The V gene's germline CDR1 is SGHRS and CDR2 YFSETQ. CDR3 sequence: CASSLEGNSGANVLTF. The CDR3, as DNA: TGCGCCAGCAGCTTGGAAGGGAACTCTGGGGCCAACGTCCTGACTTTC.

The chain has TRBV5-4 and TRBJ1-1; D unresolved. The V end lost 4 bases, the J end lost 1 base, and 11 bases lay between the germline ends. The germline CDR1 and CDR2 sequences are SGHNT and YYREEE (reference sequence). The CDR3 loop spans 14 amino acids. CDR3 nucleotide sequence: TGTGCCAGCAGCCCGATAATGACGAACACTGAAGCTTTCTTT. It codes for CASSPIMTNTEAFF.